This T cell receptor (beta chain) was identified in a study of shared clonotypes between healthy human individuals. Study conclusions and caveats: It was only blood that was sampled, and tissue repertoires likely differ.

Per the germline V gene, CDR1 is SNHLY and CDR2 is FYNNEI. Trimming removed 5 bases at V and 5 bases at J, with 12 bases between. The CDR3 extends over 13 amino acids. Profiling relied on immunoSEQ multiplex PCR, and the TCRdb table lists in-frame clones only, not all of them. The sample shows some 2.1 million clones, approximately 94% of them seen only once. Notes on this clone: What it binds is not known.

Terminally differentiated effector memory CD45RA+ cells were excluded by CCR7 positive selection of CD45RO-negative cells. This rearrangement joins TRBV2 to TRBJ2-5; D gene unclear. The receptor was derived from a man aged 18 to 30 in good health. The sequenced sample was naive CD8+ T cells sorted from blood. The CDR3 coding sequence is TGTGCCAGCAGTCCAAGGGTAGGGGAGACCCAGTACTTC. This sequence encodes CASSPRVGETQYF.